A selection of T cell receptor beta chains follows, all from one sample in a study of blood T cells in healthy people across ages. From the 5' RACE reads, TCRdb called clonotypes with MiXCR, one entry per CDR3 protein. The sample includes roughly 500,000 distinct CDR3 sequences, about 24% of them seen just once. The same sample was also studied in work on T cells of mothers and their children.

Sequencing input: blood. Receptors originate from a boy aged 5-17 years in good health. Both conserved end residues are trimmed from each CDR3. Size values are once, few and many counts, or a class for expanded clones, and some rows have none.

CDR3 protein: ANSPGGSPNTEAF
V gene: TRBV28
clone size: .

CDR3 protein: ASSYSAGENIQY
V gene: TRBV6-2/TRBV6-3
clone size: .

CDR3 protein: ATSDYYEGGRSTDTQY
V gene: TRBV24-1
clone size: few

CDR3 protein: ATSDFQGPDTQY
V gene: TRBV24-1
clone size: .

CDR3 protein: ASSLLEGFTYEQY
V gene: TRBV18
clone size: few

CDR3 protein: ASSKFNAEAGPYEQY
V gene: TRBV21-1
clone size: few

CDR3 protein: AISEPPGQPNNEQL
V gene: TRBV10-3
clone size: .

CDR3 protein: ASMGTQETQY
V gene: TRBV7-7
clone size: .

CDR3 protein: ASSARGTNEQY
V gene: TRBV2
clone size: few

CDR3 protein: SVEDMGQSSYNEQF
V gene: TRBV29-1
clone size: .

CDR3 protein: ASGPGTGGRKTQY
V gene: TRBV7-2
clone size: .

CDR3 protein: ASSLLWEAGDEQF
V gene: TRBV6-6
clone size: few

CDR3 protein: ASSQEAGTDYTEAF
V gene: TRBV4-3
clone size: few

CDR3 protein: SARGPDTQY
V gene: TRBV20-1
clone size: .

CDR3 protein: ASSNGGNEQF
V gene: TRBV6-2/TRBV6-3
clone size: once

CDR3 protein: ASSLGPGLVSDTQY
V gene: TRBV7-3
clone size: .

CDR3 protein: ASSLEVAGPYEQY
V gene: TRBV5-1
clone size: .

CDR3 protein: ASSQYQRNTGELF
V gene: TRBV4-3
clone size: few